This TCR beta chain was obtained from a study of shared clonotypes between healthy human individuals. Turning to the study itself: Researchers assigned three CD4 naive, three CD4 memory, two CD8 naive and one CD8 memory plate to each donor.

Trimming removed 6 bases from V and 3 bases from J, with 10 bases in between. The germline gives CDR1 SGHRS, CDR2 YFSETQ. There are 12 residues in the CDR3. CD45RO-negative, CCR7-positively selected cells formed the naive CD8 fraction, excluding terminally differentiated effector memory CD45RA+ cells. Repertoires were generated with immunoSEQ multiplex PCR, while TCRdb's copy carries only in-frame clones and drops some. Of about 2.2 million clones listed, around 93% are singletons. The chain employs TRBV5-1 and TRBJ2-7, with D unclear. The TCR comes from a young man in good health. Some clones in this sample may be carry-over from other donors' samples. Source material: naive CD8+ T cells from PBMCs. The CDR3 DNA reads as TGCGCCAGCAATATTGGGGACTACGAGCAGTACTTC. It is translated as CASNIGDYEQYF.